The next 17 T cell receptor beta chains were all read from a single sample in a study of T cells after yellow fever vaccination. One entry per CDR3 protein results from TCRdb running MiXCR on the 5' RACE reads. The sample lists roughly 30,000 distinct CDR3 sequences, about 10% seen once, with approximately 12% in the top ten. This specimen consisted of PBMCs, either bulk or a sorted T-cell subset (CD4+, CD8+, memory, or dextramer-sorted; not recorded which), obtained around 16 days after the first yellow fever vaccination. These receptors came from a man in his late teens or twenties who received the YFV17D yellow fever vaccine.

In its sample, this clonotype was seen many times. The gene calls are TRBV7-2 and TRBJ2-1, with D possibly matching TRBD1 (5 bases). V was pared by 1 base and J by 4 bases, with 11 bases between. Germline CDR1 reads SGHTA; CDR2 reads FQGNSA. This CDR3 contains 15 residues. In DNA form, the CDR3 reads TGTGCCAGCAGCTTAGGGGCGGACAATTACAATGAGCAGTTCTTC. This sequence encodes CASSLGADNYNEQFF. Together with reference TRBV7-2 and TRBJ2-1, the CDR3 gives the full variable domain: GAGVSQSPSNKVTEKGKDVELRCDPISGHTALYWYRQSLGQGLEFLIYFQGNSAPDKSGLPSDRFSAERTGGSVSTLTIQRTQQEDSAVYLCASSLGADNYNEQFFGPGTRLTVL.

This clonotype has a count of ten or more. CDR3 sequence: CASSLTGYEKLFF. CDR3 in DNA: TGCGCCAGCAGCTTGACAGGATATGAAAAACTGTTTTTT. The chain combines TRBV5-1 with TRBJ1-4; D is perhaps TRBD1 (5 bases). Trimming removed 1 base at V and 6 bases at J, with 7 bases between. Germline V CDR1 and CDR2: SGHRS, YFSETQ. This CDR3 is built from 13 residues.

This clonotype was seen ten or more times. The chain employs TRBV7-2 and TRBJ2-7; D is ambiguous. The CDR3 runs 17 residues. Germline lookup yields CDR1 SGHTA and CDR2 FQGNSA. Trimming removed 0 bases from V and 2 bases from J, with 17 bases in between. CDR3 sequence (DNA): TGTGCCAGCAGCTTAGCGCTAAACCCCCGGACCACCTACGAGCAGTACTTC. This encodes CASSLALNPRTTYEQYF. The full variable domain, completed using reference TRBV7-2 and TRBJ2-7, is GAGVSQSPSNKVTEKGKDVELRCDPISGHTALYWYRQSLGQGLEFLIYFQGNSAPDKSGLPSDRFSAERTGGSVSTLTIQRTQQEDSAVYLCASSLALNPRTTYEQYFGPGTRLTVT.

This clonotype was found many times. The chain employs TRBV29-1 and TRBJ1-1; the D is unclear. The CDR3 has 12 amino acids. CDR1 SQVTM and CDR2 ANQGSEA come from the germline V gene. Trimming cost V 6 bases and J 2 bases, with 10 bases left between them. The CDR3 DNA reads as TGCAGCGTGGCTCCGGGTAACACTGAAGCTTTCTTT. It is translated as CSVAPGNTEAFF. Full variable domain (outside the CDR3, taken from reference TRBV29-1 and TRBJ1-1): SAVISQKPSRDICQRGTSLTIQCQVDSQVTMMFWYRQQPGQSLTLIATANQGSEATYESGFVIDKFPISRPNLTFSTLTVSNMSPEDSSIYLCSVAPGNTEAFFGQGTRLTVV.

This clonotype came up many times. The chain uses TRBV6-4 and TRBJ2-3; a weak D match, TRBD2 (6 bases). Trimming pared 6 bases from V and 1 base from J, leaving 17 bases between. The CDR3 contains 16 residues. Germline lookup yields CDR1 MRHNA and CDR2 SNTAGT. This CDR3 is CASSLRLGERTDTQYF. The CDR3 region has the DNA TGTGCCAGCAGCCTCCGACTAGGAGAACGCACAGATACGCAGTATTTT.

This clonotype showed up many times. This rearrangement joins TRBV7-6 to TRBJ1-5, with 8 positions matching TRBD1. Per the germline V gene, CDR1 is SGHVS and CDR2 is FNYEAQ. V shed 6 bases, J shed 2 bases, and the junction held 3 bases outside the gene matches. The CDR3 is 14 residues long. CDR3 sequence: CASSLDRGNQPQHF. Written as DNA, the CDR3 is TGTGCCAGCAGTTTGGACAGGGGCAATCAGCCCCAGCATTTT.

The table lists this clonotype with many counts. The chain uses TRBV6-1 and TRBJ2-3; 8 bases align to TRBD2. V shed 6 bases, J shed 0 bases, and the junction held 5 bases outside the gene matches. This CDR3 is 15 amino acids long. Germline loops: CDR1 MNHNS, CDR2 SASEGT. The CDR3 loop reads CASSQAGDSTDTQYF. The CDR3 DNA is TGTGCCAGCAGCCAAGCGGGGGACAGCACAGATACGCAGTATTTT.

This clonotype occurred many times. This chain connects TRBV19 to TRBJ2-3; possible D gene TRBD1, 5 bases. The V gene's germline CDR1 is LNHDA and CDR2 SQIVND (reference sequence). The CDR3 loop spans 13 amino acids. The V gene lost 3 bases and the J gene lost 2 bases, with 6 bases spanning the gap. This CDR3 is CASSMDNTDTQYF. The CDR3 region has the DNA TGTGCCAGTAGTATGGACAACACAGATACGCAGTATTTT.

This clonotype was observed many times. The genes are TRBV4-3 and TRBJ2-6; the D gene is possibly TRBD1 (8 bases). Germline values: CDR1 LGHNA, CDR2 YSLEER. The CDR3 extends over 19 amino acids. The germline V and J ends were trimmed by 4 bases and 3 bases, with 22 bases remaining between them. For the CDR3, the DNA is TGCGCCAGCAGCCCCCAGTCGACAGGGGAGGGCTATGGGGCCAACGTCCTGACTTTC. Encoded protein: CASSPQSTGEGYGANVLTF.

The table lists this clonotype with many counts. The CDR3 bases are TGTGCCTGGAGTGTATCGCCAGGCGTGAACACTGAAGCTTTCTTT. Translated, it gives CAWSVSPGVNTEAFF. The chain combines TRBV30 with TRBJ1-1; no clear D. This CDR3 has 15 residues. Germline lookup yields CDR1 GTSNPN and CDR2 SVGIG (reference sequence). V dropped 0 bases and J dropped 0 bases, with 11 bases sitting between them.

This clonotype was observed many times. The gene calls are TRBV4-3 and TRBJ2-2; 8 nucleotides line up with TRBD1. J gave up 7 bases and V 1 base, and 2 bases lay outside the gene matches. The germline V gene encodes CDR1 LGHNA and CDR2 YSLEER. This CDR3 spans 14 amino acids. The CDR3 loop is CASSQGTGNGELFF. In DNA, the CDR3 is TGCGCCAGCAGCCAAGGGACAGGGAACGGGGAGCTGTTTTTT.

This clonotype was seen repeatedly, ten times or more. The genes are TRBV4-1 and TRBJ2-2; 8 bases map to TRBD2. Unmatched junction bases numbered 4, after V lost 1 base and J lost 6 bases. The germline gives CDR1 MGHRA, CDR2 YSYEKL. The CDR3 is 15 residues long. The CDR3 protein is CASSQVRGGAGELFF. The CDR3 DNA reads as TGCGCCAGCAGCCAAGTCCGGGGGGGGGCCGGGGAGCTGTTTTTT.

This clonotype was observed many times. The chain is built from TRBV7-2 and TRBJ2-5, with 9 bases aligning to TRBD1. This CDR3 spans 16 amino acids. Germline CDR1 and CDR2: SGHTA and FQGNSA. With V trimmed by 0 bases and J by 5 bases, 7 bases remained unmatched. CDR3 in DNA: TGTGCCAGCAGCTTAGCGGGGACAGGGTATAGGGAGACCCAGTACTTC. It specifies CASSLAGTGYRETQYF.

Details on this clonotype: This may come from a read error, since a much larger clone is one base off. The CDR3 nucleotides are TGTGGCAGCAGCCAAGATACCAGCGGGGGCGATGAGCAGTTCTTC. The encoded protein is CGSSQDTSGGDEQFF. The V and J genes are TRBV3-1 and TRBJ2-1, with TRBD2 matching over 8 bases. Germline lookup yields CDR1 LGHDT and CDR2 YNNKEL (reference sequence). The CDR3 is made up of 15 amino acids.

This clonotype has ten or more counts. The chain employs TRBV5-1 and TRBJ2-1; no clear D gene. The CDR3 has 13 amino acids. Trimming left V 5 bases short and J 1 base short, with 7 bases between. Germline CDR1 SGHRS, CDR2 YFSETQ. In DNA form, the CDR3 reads TGCGCCAGCAGGGCAGGATCCTACAATGAGCAGTTCTTC. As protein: CASRAGSYNEQFF. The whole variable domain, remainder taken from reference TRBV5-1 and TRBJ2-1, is KAGVTQTPRYLIKTRGQQVTLSCSPISGHRSVSWYQQTPGQGLQFLFEYFSETQRNKGNFPGRFSGRQFSNSRSEMNVSTLELGDSALYLCASRAGSYNEQFFGPGTRLTVL.

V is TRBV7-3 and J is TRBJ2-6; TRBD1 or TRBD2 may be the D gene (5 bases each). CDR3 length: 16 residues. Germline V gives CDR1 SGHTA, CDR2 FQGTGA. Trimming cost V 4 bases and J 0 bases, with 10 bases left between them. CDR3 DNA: TGTGCCAGCAGCTCTAGCAGGGTCTCTGGGGCCAACGTCCTGACTTTC. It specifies CASSSSRVSGANVLTF. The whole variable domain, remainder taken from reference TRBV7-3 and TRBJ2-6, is GAGVSQTPSNKVTEKGKYVELRCDPISGHTALYWYRQSLGQGPEFLIYFQGTGAADDSGLPNDRFFAVRPEGSVSTLKIQRTERGDSAVYLCASSSSRVSGANVLTFGAGSRLTVL.

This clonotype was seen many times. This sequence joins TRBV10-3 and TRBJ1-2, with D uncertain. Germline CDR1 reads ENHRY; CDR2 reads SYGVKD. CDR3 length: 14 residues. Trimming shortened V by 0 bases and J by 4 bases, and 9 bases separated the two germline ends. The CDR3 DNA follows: TGTGCCATCAGTGAGTCTTCCGGGTTCTATGGCTACACCTTC. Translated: CAISESSGFYGYTF.